The 15 T cell receptor beta chains presented below share a single source sample, sequenced in a study of T cell responses to AZD1222 COVID-19 vaccine. Method: immunoSEQ multiplex PCR; TCRdb's copy keeps in-frame clones and lacks some. The profile shows approximately 94,000 clones, approximately 90% of them singletons. The sequenced sample was peripheral blood, obtained on day 0 of AZD1222 vaccination. Source of these receptors: an adult in good health.

The chain recombines TRBV6-5 with TRBJ2-1; D is possibly TRBD2 (6 bases). CDR3 length equals 15 residues. Trimming stripped 5 bases from V and 2 bases from J, with 13 bases between. Germline values: CDR1 MNHEY, CDR2 SVGAGI. This CDR3 reads CASSPREKAYNEQFF. The CDR3 DNA sequence: TGTGCCAGCAGTCCCCGGGAGAAAGCCTACAATGAGCAGTTCTTC.

The gene calls are TRBV6-5 and TRBJ1-4, with unresolved D. Per the germline V gene, CDR1 is MNHEY and CDR2 is SVGAGI. Trimming pared 8 bases from V and 0 bases from J, leaving 7 bases between. This CDR3 contains 13 residues. CDR3 residues: CASSSATNEKLFF. The CDR3 bases are TGTGCCAGCTCCTCAGCAACTAATGAAAAACTGTTTTTT.

The chain joins TRBV5-1 to TRBJ1-2; D may be TRBD1 (5 bases). The CDR3 is 15 amino acids. The ends were cut back, 2 bases at V and 4 bases at J, with 15 bases in the middle. Germline CDR1 is SGHRS and CDR2 is YFSETQ. Here the CDR3 reads CASSLGVTGVYGYTF. The CDR3 bases are TGCGCCAGCAGCTTAGGGGTCACCGGCGTCTATGGCTACACCTTC.

The J gene is TRBJ2-7, the V gene TRBV6-5; TRBD2 matches at 11 bases. Looked up from germline, CDR1 is MNHEY and CDR2 is SVGAGI. The CDR3 is 14 amino acids. Unmatched junction bases numbered 2, after V lost 6 bases and J lost 1 base. CDR3 nucleotides: TGTGCCAGCAGGATAGCGGGGGGGTCCTACGAGCAGTACTTC. Translating it yields CASRIAGGSYEQYF.

This rearrangement joins TRBV5-6 to TRBJ1-2; 9 bases match TRBD1. Germline CDR1 reads SGHDT; CDR2 reads YYEEEE. V dropped 4 bases and J dropped 4; count of bases not matched to a gene: 11. CDR3 length: 16 amino acids. The CDR3 region is CASSTEQGARVYGYTF. The CDR3 DNA follows: TGTGCCAGCAGCACAGAACAGGGGGCGCGAGTCTATGGCTACACCTTC.

The chain uses TRBV28 and TRBJ1-4; TRBD1 matches at 9 bases. This CDR3 comprises 16 residues. Germline V lookup: CDR1 MDHEN, CDR2 SYDVKM. V shed 8 bases, J shed 2 bases, and the junction held 9 bases outside the gene matches. The CDR3 reads CASHTGGGRTNEKLFF. The CDR3 DNA sequence: TGTGCCAGCCATACAGGGGGCGGGCGGACTAATGAAAAACTGTTTTTT.

The rearrangement links TRBV12-3 or TRBV12-4 to TRBJ1-4; D uncertain. Trimming removed 5 bases from V and 7 bases from J, with 11 bases in between. The CDR3 has 13 amino acids. CDR3 nucleotide sequence: TGTGCCAGCAGTATGAGGGAGAGTGAAAAACTGTTTTTT. As protein: CASSMRESEKLFF.

The chain has TRBV12-3 or TRBV12-4 and TRBJ2-7; unclear D gene. The CDR3 runs to 11 residues. With 7 bases removed from V and 3 bases from J, the gap between germline ends came to 7 bases. The CDR3 loop is CASTSGYEQYF. CDR3 coding DNA: TGTGCCAGCACTTCCGGCTACGAGCAGTACTTC.

The CDR3 region is CASSGSGWVSEQFF. DNA of the CDR3: TGTGCCAGCAGCGGTAGCGGGTGGGTGAGTGAGCAGTTCTTC. The J gene is TRBJ2-1, the V gene TRBV9; TRBD2 matches 7 bases. CDR3 length equals 14 residues. The J segment lost 9 bases and the V segment lost 3 bases, leaving 9 bases of the junction unmatched. CDR1 and CDR2 (germline): SGDLS, YYNGEE.

The gene calls are TRBV6-2 or TRBV6-3 and TRBJ2-7; D gene uncertain. Germline V gives CDR1 MNHEY, CDR2 SVGEGT. CDR3 size: 13 residues. The V end was cut by 0 bases, the J end by 2 bases, with 5 bases between. Written as DNA, the CDR3 is TGTGCCAGCAGTTACTCGACCCCCTACGAGCAGTACTTC. Encoded protein: CASSYSTPYEQYF.

V usage is TRBV10-1 and J usage is TRBJ1-1; D is uncertain. In germline, CDR1 is WNHNN, CDR2 SYGVQD (reference sequence). V was clipped by 3 bases and J by 12 bases, with 14 bases between them. The CDR3 contains 12 residues. The CDR3 spells CASSEDSERTFF. As DNA, the CDR3 is TGCGCCAGCAGTGAAGACTCGGAACGAACTTTCTTT.

The count of this clone is one. The V gene is TRBV5-1, the J gene TRBJ1-2, with 9 bases that match TRBD1. The V gene end was trimmed by 4 bases and the J gene end by 8 bases; junction bases not matched to a gene: 9. In germline, CDR1 is SGHRS, CDR2 YFSETQ. The CDR3 is 14 amino acids. For the CDR3, the DNA is TGCGCCAGCAGCCGGGGACAGGGCAGTGGCGGCTACACCTTC. This gives the protein CASSRGQGSGGYTF.

The CDR3: CASSLVAGVRETQYF. For the CDR3, the DNA is TGTGCCAGCAGCTTGGTAGCGGGAGTAAGGGAGACCCAGTACTTC. The V gene is TRBV7-2, the J gene TRBJ2-5, with TRBD2 matching 9 bases. CDR3 length: 15 residues. Germline CDR1 SGHTA, CDR2 FQGNSA. Trimming cost V 3 bases and J 5 bases; bases outside gene matches: 7.

This clone was counted only a few times. The gene calls are TRBV6-1 and TRBJ1-1; 7 nucleotides align to TRBD1. The CDR3 extends over 16 amino acids. Germline CDR1 reads MNHNS; CDR2 reads SASEGT. V trimming: 4 bases; J trimming: 5 bases; junction bases outside the gene matches: 13. This chain's CDR3 is CASSGSQGRPGTEAFF. In DNA, the CDR3 is TGTGCCAGCAGTGGGTCACAGGGGAGGCCGGGGACTGAAGCTTTCTTT.

V is TRBV6-5 and J is TRBJ2-7; D not resolved. The CDR3 is 16 residues long. The V end lost 0 bases, the J end lost 2 bases, and 14 bases lay between the germline ends. CDR1 is MNHEY and CDR2 is SVGAGI in the germline V gene. The CDR3 bases are TGTGCCAGCAGTTACTCGTTCTTCGCAGGACCCTACGAGCAGTACTTC. Protein sequence: CASSYSFFAGPYEQYF.